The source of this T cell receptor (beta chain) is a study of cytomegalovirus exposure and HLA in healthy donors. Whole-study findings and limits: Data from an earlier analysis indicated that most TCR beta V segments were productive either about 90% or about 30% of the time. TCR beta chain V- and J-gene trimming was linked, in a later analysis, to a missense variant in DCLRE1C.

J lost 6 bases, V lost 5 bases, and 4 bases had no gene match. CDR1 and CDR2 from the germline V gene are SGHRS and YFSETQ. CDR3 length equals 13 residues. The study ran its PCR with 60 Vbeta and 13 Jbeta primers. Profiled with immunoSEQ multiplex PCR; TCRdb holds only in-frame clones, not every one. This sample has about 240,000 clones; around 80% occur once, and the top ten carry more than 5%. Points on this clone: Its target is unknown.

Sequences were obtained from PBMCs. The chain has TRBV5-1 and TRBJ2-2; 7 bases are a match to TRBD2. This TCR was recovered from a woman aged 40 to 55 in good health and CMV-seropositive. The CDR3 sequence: CASSIREAGELFF. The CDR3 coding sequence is TGCGCCAGCAGTATCCGGGAGGCCGGGGAGCTGTTTTTT.